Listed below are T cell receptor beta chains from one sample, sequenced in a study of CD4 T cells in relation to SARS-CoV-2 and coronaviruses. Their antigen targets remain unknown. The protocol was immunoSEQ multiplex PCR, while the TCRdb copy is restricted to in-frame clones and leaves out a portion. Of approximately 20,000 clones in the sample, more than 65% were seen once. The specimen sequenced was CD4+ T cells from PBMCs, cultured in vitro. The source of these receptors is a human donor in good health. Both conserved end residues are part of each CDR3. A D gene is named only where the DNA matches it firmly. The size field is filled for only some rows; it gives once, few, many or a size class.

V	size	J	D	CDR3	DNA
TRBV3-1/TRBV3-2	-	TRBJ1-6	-	CASSLRGGSLHF	TGTGCCAGCAGTCTAAGAGGGGGATCCCTCCACTTT
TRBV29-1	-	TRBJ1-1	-	CSVEARGVGNTEAFF	TGCAGCGTTGAGGCAAGGGGGGTAGGGAACACTGAAGCTTTCTTT
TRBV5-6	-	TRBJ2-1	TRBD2	CASSYPSGRAWNEQFF	TGTGCCAGCAGCTACCCTAGCGGGAGGGCCTGGAATGAGCAGTTCTTC
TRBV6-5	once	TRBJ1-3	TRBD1	CASSQQGFSGNTIYF	TGTGCCAGCAGCCAACAGGGGTTCTCTGGAAACACCATATATTTT
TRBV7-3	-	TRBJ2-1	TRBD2	CASSLAGGTSYNEQFF	TGTGCCAGCAGCTTAGCGGGAGGGACCTCCTACAATGAGCAGTTCTTC
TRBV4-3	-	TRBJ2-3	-	CASSQDWGRGLTDTQYF	TGCGCCAGCAGCCAAGATTGGGGGCGGGGGCTGACAGATACGCAGTATTTT
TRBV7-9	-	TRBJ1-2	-	CASSSSAGFLDTF	TGTGCCAGCAGCTCCAGCGCAGGTTTCTTAGATACCTTC
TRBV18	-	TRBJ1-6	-	CASSPSSYNSPLHF	TGTGCCAGCTCACCTAGCTCCTATAATTCACCCCTCCACTTT
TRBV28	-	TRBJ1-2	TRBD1	CATRKHRGAGYTF	TGTGCCACCCGAAAACACAGGGGTGCCGGCTACACCTTC
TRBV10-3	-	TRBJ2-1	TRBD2	CAISDREGYNEQFF	TGTGCCATCAGTGACAGGGAGGGCTACAATGAGCAGTTCTTC
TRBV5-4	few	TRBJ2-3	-	CASSWGVVADTDTQYF	TGTGCCAGCAGCTGGGGGGTGGTAGCGGACACAGATACGCAGTATTTT
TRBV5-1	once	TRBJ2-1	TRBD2	CASSLASTSGSYNEQFF	TGCGCCAGCAGCTTGGCCTCAACTAGCGGCTCCTACAATGAGCAGTTCTTC
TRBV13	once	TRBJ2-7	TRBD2	CASSQRASGEYEQYF	TGTGCCAGCAGCCAAAGGGCTAGCGGGGAGTACGAGCAGTACTTC
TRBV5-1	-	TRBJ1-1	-	CASSQRSPTGTEAFF	TGCGCCAGCAGCCAACGCAGTCCCACGGGCACTGAAGCTTTCTTT
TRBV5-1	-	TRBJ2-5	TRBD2	CASSPRGSGGGETQYF	TGCGCCAGCAGCCCCCGGGGAAGCGGGGGCGGGGAGACCCAGTACTTC
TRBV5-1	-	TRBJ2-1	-	CASSLEQNNEQFF	TGCGCCAGCAGCTTGGAACAGAACAATGAGCAGTTCTTC
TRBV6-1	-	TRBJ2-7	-	CASSDVPIYEQYF	TGTGCCAGCAGTGACGTCCCGATCTACGAGCAGTACTTC
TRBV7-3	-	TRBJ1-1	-	CASSPGTSNTEAFF	TGTGCCAGCAGCCCCGGGACCTCGAACACTGAAGCTTTCTTT
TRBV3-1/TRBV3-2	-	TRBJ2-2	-	CASSRPGPNTGELFF	TGTGCCAGCAGCCGTCCGGGACCAAACACCGGGGAGCTGTTTTTT
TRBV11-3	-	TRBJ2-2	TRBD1	CASSFHSGGTNTGELFF	TGTGCCAGCAGCTTCCATTCAGGGGGTACGAACACCGGGGAGCTGTTTTTT
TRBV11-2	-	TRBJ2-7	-	CASSLVGTAAYEQYF	TGTGCCAGCAGCTTAGTCGGGACGGCCGCCTACGAGCAGTACTTC
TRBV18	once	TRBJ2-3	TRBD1	CASSPQGGSGTDTQYF	TGTGCCAGCTCACCGCAAGGGGGCAGTGGCACAGATACGCAGTATTTT
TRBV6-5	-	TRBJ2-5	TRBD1	CASVFTTGGQETQYF	TGTGCCAGCGTCTTCACTACAGGGGGCCAAGAGACCCAGTACTTC
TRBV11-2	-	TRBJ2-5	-	CASSLANREVLSETQYF	TGTGCCAGCAGCTTAGCGAACAGGGAAGTACTCTCGGAGACCCAGTACTTC
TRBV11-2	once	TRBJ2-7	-	CASSRIRSREQYF	TGTGCCAGCAGCCGGATTAGGAGCCGCGAGCAGTACTTC
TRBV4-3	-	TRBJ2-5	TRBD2	CASSQDREGTQYF	TGCGCCAGCAGCCAAGATAGGGAGGGGACCCAGTACTTC
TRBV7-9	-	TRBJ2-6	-	CASSLGAGANVLTF	TGTGCCAGCAGCCTGGGGGCTGGGGCCAACGTCCTGACTTTC
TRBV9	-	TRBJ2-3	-	CASSVSATDTQYF	TGTGCCAGCAGCGTCTCAGCGACAGATACGCAGTATTTT
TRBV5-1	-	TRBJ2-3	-	CASSLGTTPDTQYF	TGCGCCAGCAGCTTGGGGACTACGCCAGATACGCAGTATTTT
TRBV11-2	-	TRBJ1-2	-	CASSPYSTVRYGYTF	TGTGCCAGCAGCCCTTATTCAACCGTCCGTTATGGCTACACCTTC
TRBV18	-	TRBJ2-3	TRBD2	CASSPPTSGTTDTQYF	TGTGCCAGCTCACCACCGACTAGCGGGACCACAGATACGCAGTATTTT
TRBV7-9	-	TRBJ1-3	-	CASSLALTMGRNTIYF	TGTGCCAGCAGCTTAGCCCTGACCATGGGAAGAAACACCATATATTTT
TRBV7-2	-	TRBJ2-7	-	CASSLAGEFGVSRSYEQYF	TGTGCCAGCAGCTTAGCTGGTGAGTTCGGGGTCTCGAGATCCTACGAGCAGTACTTC
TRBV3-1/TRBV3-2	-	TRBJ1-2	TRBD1	CASSQEWGPGGYGYTF	TGTGCCAGCAGCCAAGAATGGGGGCCAGGGGGCTATGGCTACACCTTC
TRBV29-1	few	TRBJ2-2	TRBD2	CSVRLAGGPAGELFF	TGCAGCGTTCGACTAGCGGGAGGGCCTGCCGGGGAGCTGTTTTTT
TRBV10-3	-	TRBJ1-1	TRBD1	CAIGQQGGNTEAFF	TGTGCCATCGGACAACAGGGGGGGAACACTGAAGCTTTCTTT
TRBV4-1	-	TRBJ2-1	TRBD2	CASSQQSPGLADYNEQFF	TGCGCCAGCAGCCAACAATCTCCGGGACTAGCGGATTACAATGAGCAGTTCTTC
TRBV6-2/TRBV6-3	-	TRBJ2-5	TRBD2	CASSYPRRLAYQETQYF	TGTGCCAGCAGTTACCCTAGACGACTAGCGTACCAAGAGACCCAGTACTTC
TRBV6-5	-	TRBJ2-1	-	CASRGTGRYNEQFF	TGTGCCAGCAGGGGGACGGGACGATACAATGAGCAGTTCTTC
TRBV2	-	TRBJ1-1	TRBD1	CASSERQGVEAFF	TGTGCCAGCAGTGAAAGGCAGGGGGTTGAAGCTTTCTTT
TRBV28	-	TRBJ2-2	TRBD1	CASISPHRGVSGELFF	TGTGCCAGCATCTCCCCGCACAGGGGAGTTTCCGGGGAGCTGTTTTTT